This TCR beta chain was retrieved from a study of cytomegalovirus exposure and HLA in healthy donors. Whole-study context: The early release's HLA-typed donors yielded approximately 85 million unique TCRs.

Regarding the study as a whole: In presence/absence analyses, roughly uniform sequencing depth across donors was assumed. Most CMV-associated TCR beta chains appeared HLA-restricted in a later analysis.

The germline V gene has CDR1 SNHLY and CDR2 FYNNEI. The CDR3 spans 12 residues. Concerning this clone itself: Its cognate antigen is unknown.

The PCR made use of 60 Vbeta and 13 Jbeta primers. Profiling relied on immunoSEQ multiplex PCR, and the TCRdb table lists in-frame clones only, not all of them. The table lists about 190,000 clones, approximately 80% of them singletons, with 4.5% to 7.5% in the top ten. The receptor's source is a woman in her thirties in good health and CMV-seropositive. The chain recombines TRBV2 with TRBJ1-1; TRBD1 matches at 9 bases. The material sequenced was PBMCs. The CDR3 spells CAQGATNTEAFF. CDR3 nucleotide sequence: TGTGCACAGGGGGCGACGAACACTGAAGCTTTCTTT.